This TCR beta chain was documented in a study of blood T cell repertoires in COVID-19. As for the study in general: Sites in the United States, Italy and Spain provided acute and convalescent COVID-19 samples. T cells, B-cell-depleted T cells, or PBMCs supplied cDNA or gDNA.

This CDR3 is 15 amino acids long. Trimming pared 5 bases from V and 1 base from J, leaving 12 bases between. The germline CDR1 and CDR2 sequences are SGHTS and YDEGEE. Authors' analysis steps: Amplification of reference gene primers provided the estimated nucleated cell counts. Clones were sequenced by immunoSEQ multiplex PCR, and TCRdb holds only the in-frame ones, with some missing. Clone size and V and J calls were adopted from that table, with D and trimming inferred from the DNA. The sample records about 280,000 clones, roughly 85% being singletons. The sequenced material came from peripheral blood. The chain recombines TRBV5-8 with TRBJ2-2; no reliable D call. The TCR originated in a man over 45 with active or convalescent COVID-19. The CDR3 reads CASRRDNRNTGELFF. Written as DNA, the CDR3 is TGTGCCAGCAGGCGTGATAACAGGAACACCGGGGAGCTGTTTTTT.